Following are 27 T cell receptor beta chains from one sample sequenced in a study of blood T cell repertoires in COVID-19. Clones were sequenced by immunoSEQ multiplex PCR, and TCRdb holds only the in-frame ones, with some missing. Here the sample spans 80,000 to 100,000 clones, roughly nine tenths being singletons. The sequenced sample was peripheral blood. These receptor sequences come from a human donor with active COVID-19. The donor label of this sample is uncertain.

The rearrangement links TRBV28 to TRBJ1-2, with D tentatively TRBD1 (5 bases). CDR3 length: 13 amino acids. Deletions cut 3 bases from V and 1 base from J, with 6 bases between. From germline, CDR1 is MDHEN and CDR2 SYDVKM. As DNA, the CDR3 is TGTGCCAGCAGTTTTGACAGTAACTATGGCTACACCTTC. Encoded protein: CASSFDSNYGYTF.

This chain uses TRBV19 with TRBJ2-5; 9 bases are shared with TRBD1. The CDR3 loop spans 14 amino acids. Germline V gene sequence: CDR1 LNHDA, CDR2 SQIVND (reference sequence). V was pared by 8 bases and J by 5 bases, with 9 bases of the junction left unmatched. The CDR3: CASYGTGRDETQYF. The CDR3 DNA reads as TGTGCCAGTTACGGGACAGGGAGGGACGAGACCCAGTACTTC.

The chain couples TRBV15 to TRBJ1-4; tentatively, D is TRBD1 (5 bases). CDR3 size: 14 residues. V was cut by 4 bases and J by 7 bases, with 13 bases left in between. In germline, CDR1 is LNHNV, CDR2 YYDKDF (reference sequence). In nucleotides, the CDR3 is TGTGCCACCAGCACGGGGGGGGGAGGTGAAAAACTGTTTTTT. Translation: CATSTGGGGEKLFF.

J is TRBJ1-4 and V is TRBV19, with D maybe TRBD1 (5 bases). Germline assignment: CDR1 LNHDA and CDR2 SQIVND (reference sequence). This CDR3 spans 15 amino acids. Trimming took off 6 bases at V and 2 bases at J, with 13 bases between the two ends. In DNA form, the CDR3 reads TGTGCCAGTAGCCTCGGGGGAGTGACTAATGAAAAACTGTTTTTT. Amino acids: CASSLGGVTNEKLFF.

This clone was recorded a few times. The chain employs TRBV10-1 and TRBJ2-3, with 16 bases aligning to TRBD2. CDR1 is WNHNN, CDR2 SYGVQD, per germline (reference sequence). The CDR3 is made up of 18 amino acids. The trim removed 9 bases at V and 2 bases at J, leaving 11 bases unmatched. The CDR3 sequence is CARRGLAGGNVPTDTQYF. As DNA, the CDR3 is TGCGCCAGACGGGGACTAGCGGGGGGGAACGTTCCCACAGATACGCAGTATTTT.

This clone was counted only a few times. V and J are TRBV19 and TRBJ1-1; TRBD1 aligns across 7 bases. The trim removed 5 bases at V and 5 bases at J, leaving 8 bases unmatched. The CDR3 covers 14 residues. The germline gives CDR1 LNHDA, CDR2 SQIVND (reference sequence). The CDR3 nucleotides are TGTGCCAGTAGTGCCGGACAGGTGAGGACTGAAGCTTTCTTT. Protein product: CASSAGQVRTEAFF. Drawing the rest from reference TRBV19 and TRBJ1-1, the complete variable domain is DGGITQSPKYLFRKEGQNVTLSCEQNLNHDAMYWYRQDPGQGLRLIYYSQIVNDFQKGDIAEGYSVSREKKESFPLTVTSAQKNPTAFYLCASSAGQVRTEAFFGQGTRLTVV.

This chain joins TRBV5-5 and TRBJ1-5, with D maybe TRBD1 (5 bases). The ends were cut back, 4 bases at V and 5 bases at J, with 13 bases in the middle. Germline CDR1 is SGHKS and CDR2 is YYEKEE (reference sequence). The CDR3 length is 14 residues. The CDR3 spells CASSLRWGDQPQHF. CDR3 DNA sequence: TGTGCCAGCAGCCTCCGTTGGGGGGATCAGCCCCAGCATTTT.

CDR3 sequence: CASSHGIQGLSNQPQHF. The DNA of the CDR3 is TGTGCCAGCAGCCACGGGATCCAGGGGCTTAGCAATCAGCCCCAGCATTTT. This chain joins TRBV5-5 and TRBJ1-5; weak D call: TRBD1 (6 bases). With 4 bases removed from V and 0 bases from J, the gap between germline ends came to 17 bases. The CDR3 contains 17 residues. Germline CDR1 reads SGHKS; CDR2 reads YYEKEE (reference sequence).

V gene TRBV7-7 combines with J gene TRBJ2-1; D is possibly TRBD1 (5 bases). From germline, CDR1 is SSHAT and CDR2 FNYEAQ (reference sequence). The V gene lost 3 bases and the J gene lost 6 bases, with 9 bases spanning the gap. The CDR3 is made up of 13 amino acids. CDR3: CASSFGATNEQFF. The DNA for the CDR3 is TGTGCCAGCAGCTTTGGGGCTACCAATGAGCAGTTCTTC.

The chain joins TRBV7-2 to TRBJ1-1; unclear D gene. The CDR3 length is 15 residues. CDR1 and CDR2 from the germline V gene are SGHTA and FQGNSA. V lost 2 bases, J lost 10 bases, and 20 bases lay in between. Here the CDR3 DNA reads TGTGCCAGCAGCTTAAGACACTTCGAAATACACGGAGCTTTCTTT. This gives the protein CASSLRHFEIHGAFF.

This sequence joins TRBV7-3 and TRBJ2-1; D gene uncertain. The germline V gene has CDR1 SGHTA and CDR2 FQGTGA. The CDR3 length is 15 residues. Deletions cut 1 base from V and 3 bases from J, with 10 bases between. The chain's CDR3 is CASSLMQTYYNEQFF. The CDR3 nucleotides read TGTGCCAGCAGCTTAATGCAGACTTACTACAATGAGCAGTTCTTC. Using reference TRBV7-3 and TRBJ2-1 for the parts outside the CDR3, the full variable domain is GAGVSQTPSNKVTEKGKYVELRCDPISGHTALYWYRQSLGQGPEFLIYFQGTGAADDSGLPNDRFFAVRPEGSVSTLKIQRTERGDSAVYLCASSLMQTYYNEQFFGPGTRLTVL.

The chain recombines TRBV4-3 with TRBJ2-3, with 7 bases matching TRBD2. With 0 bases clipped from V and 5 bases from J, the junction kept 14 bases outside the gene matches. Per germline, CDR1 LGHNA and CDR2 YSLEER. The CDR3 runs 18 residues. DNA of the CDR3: TGCGCCAGCAGCCAAGAGTTTCGGGGGGTCACGGGAATAGATACGCAGTATTTT. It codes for CASSQEFRGVTGIDTQYF.

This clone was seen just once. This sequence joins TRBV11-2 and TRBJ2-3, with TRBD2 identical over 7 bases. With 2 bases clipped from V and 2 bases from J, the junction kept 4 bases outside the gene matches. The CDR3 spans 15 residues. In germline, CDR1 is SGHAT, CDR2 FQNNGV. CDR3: CASSLWGGATDTQYF. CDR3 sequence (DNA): TGTGCCAGCAGCTTATGGGGAGGGGCCACAGATACGCAGTATTTT.

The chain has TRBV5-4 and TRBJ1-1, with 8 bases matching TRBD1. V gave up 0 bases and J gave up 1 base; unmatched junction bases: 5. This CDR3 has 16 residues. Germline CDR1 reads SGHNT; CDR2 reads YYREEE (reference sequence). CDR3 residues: CASSLATGGPNTEAFF. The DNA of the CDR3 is TGTGCCAGCAGCTTGGCCACAGGGGGACCGAACACTGAAGCTTTCTTT.

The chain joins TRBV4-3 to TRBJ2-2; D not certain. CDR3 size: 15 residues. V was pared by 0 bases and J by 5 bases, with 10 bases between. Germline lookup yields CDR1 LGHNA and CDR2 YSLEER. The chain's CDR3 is CASSQEHPLTGELFF. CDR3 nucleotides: TGCGCCAGCAGCCAAGAGCATCCTCTAACCGGGGAGCTGTTTTTT.

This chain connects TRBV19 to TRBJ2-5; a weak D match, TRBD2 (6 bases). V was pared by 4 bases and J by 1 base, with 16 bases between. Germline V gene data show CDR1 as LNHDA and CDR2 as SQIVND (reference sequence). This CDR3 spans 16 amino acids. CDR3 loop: CASSRVTSLTQETQYF. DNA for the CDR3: TGTGCCAGTAGTAGGGTGACTAGTCTAACCCAAGAGACCCAGTACTTC.

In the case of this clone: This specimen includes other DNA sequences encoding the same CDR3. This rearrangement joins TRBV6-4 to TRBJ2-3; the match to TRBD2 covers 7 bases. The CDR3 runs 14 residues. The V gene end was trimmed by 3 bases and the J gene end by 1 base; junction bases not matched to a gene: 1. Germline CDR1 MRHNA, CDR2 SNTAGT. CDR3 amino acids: CASSERGGTDTQYF. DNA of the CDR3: TGTGCCAGCAGTGAACGGGGGGGCACAGATACGCAGTATTTT.

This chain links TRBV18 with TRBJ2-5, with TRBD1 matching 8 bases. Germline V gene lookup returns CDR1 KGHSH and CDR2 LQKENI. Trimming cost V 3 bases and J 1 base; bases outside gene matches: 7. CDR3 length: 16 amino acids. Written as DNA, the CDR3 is TGTGCCAGCTCACCTCTCACAGGGGGGACCCAAGAGACCCAGTACTTC. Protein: CASSPLTGGTQETQYF.

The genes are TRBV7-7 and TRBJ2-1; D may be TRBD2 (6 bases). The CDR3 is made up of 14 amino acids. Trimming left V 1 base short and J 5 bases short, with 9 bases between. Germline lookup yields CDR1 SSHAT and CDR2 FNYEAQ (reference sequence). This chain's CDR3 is CASSLDRGDNEQFF. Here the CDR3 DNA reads TGTGCCAGCAGCTTAGATCGCGGGGACAATGAGCAGTTCTTC.

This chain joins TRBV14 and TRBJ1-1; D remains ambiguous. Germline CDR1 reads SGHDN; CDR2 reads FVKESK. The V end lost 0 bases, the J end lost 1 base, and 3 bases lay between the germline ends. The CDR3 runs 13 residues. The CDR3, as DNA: TGTGCCAGCAGCCAAGACAGGAACACTGAAGCTTTCTTT. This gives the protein CASSQDRNTEAFF. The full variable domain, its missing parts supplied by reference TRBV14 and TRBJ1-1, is EAGVTQFPSHSVIEKGQTVTLRCDPISGHDNLYWYRRVMGKEIKFLLHFVKESKQDESGMPNNRFLAERTGGTYSTLKVQPAELEDSGVYFCASSQDRNTEAFFGQGTRLTVV.

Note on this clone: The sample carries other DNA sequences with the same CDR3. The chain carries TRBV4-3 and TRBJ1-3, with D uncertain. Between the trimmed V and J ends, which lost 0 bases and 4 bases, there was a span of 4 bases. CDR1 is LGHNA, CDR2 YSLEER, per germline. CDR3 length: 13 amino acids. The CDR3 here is CASSQDSGNTIYF. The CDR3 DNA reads TGCGCCAGCAGCCAAGATTCAGGAAACACCATATATTTT.

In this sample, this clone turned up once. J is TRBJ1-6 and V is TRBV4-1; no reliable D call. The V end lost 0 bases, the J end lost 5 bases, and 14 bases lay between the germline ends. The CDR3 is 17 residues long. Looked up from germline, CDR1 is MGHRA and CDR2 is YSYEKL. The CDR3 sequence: CASSQDWSAGNNSPLHF. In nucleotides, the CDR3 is TGCGCCAGCAGCCAAGATTGGTCGGCAGGTAATAATTCACCCCTCCACTTT.

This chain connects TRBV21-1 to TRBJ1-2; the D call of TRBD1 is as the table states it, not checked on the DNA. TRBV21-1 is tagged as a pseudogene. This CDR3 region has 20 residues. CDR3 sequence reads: CASSKGGSADRARLFYGYTF. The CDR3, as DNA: TGTGCCAGCAGCAAAGGGGGGAGTGCGGACAGGGCGCGCCTTTTCTATGGCTACACCTTC.

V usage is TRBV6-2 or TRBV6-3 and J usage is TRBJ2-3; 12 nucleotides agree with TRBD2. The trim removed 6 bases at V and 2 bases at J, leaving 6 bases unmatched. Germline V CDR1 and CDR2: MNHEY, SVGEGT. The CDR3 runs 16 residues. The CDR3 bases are TGTGCCAGCAGCCGCGGACTAGCGGGGACCACAGATACGCAGTATTTT. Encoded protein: CASSRGLAGTTDTQYF.

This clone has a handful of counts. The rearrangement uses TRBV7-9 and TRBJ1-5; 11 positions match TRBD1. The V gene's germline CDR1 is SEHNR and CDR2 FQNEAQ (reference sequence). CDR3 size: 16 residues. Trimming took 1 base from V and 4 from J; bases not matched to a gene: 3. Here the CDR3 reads CASSLEGQGGNQPQHF. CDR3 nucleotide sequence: TGTGCCAGCAGCTTAGAGGGACAGGGGGGAAATCAGCCCCAGCATTTT.

CDR3 nucleotides: TGTGCCAGCAGTGAATATCGGGGCACTGAAGCTTTCTTT. Translation: CASSEYRGTEAFF. The V gene is TRBV25-1, the J gene TRBJ1-1; D remains ambiguous. The CDR3 runs 13 residues. Germline values: CDR1 MGHDK, CDR2 SYGVNS. Trimming left V 0 bases short and J 4 bases short, with 6 bases between.

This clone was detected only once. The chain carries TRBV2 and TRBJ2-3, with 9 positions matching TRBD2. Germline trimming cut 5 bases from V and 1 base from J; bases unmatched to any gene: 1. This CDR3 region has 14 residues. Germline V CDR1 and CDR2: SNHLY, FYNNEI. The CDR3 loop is CASSSSGGTDTQYF. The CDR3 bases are TGTGCCAGCAGTTCTAGCGGGGGCACAGATACGCAGTATTTT.